The clone carrying this TCR beta chain has just a few counts. TCRdb called the RT-PCR reads again in MiXCR, with one record for every CDR3 protein. The sample yields about 700,000 distinct CDR3 sequences, 13% to 15% seen once. CDR1 and CDR2 from the germline V gene are SSHAT and FNYEAQ (reference sequence). With 5 bases removed from V and 1 base from J, the gap between germline ends came to 15 bases. This CDR3 has 15 residues. The sequenced sample consisted of memory CD4+ T cells from blood. The chain uses TRBV7-7 and TRBJ2-7, with D possibly called TRBD1 or TRBD2 (5 bases each). The sequence derives from a female donor in good health, serving as a healthy control. The CDR3 bases are TGTGCCAGCAGCCGATACCGGGACCAATCCTACGAGCAGTACTTC. It specifies CASSRYRDQSYEQYF. Full variable domain (rest looked up from reference TRBV7-7 and TRBJ2-7): GAGVSQSPRYKVTKRGQDVTLRCDPISSHATLYWYQQALGQGPEFLTYFNYEAQPDKSGLPSDRFSAERPEGSISTLTIQRTEQRDSAMYRCASSRYRDQSYEQYFGPGTRLTVT.